The rows below give T cell receptor beta chains drawn from one sample of a study of long-term antiretroviral therapy in people with HIV. The method was immunoSEQ multiplex PCR; TCRdb's version includes in-frame clones alone and lacks a portion of them. The sample contains about 22,000 clones, approximately 90% of which appear only once. This sample comprised unsorted PBMCs, obtained 1.8 years before starting antiretroviral therapy. These receptor sequences come from a woman in her thirties with HIV. CDR3s include the opening cysteine and the closing phenylalanine or tryptophan. D genes are given only for firm matches. Size is omitted from some rows. Given values are once, few, many or a class for expanded clones.

v_gene	abundance	d_gene	j_gene	CDR3aa	CDR3nt
TRBV29-1	-	TRBD1	TRBJ1-1	CSVGQGVEAFF	TGCAGCGTTGGACAGGGGGTTGAAGCTTTCTTT
TRBV27	once	-	TRBJ1-6	CASSFANSPLHF	TGTGCCAGCAGTTTTGCCAATTCACCCCTCCACTTT
TRBV7-6	-	-	TRBJ1-1	CASSLEGGGGAFF	TGTGCCAGCAGCTTAGAGGGGGGAGGGGGAGCTTTCTTT
TRBV5-4	-	TRBD1	TRBJ2-3	CASSPETGSRDTQYF	TGTGCCAGCAGCCCCGAGACAGGGTCACGGGATACGCAGTATTTT
TRBV29-1	-	TRBD1	TRBJ1-1	CSVGPTGAVNTEAFF	TGCAGCGTTGGGCCGACAGGGGCGGTGAACACTGAAGCTTTCTTT
TRBV18	-	-	TRBJ1-5	CASCLQPGGVQPQHF	TGTGCCAGCTGTTTACAGCCGGGTGGAGTTCAGCCCCAGCATTTT
TRBV30	once	-	TRBJ1-1	CAWKPMNTEAFF	TGTGCCTGGAAGCCGATGAACACTGAAGCTTTCTTT
TRBV10-3	-	-	TRBJ1-1	CAISPRDIGTEAFF	TGTGCCATCAGTCCCAGGGACATTGGCACTGAAGCTTTCTTT
TRBV11-1	-	-	TRBJ2-1	CASSLLGQPDNEQFF	TGTGCCAGCAGCTTATTAGGACAGCCTGACAATGAGCAGTTCTTC
TRBV19	-	-	TRBJ1-1	CASNKDLSGTEAFF	TGTGCCAGTAATAAGGACCTGAGTGGCACTGAAGCTTTCTTT
TRBV5-5	-	TRBD1	TRBJ1-4	CASIPGQGNEKLFF	TGTGCCAGCATTCCGGGACAGGGTAATGAAAAACTGTTTTTT
TRBV30	-	-	TRBJ1-1	CAWSVRPEDTEAFF	TGTGCCTGGAGTGTACGTCCCGAGGACACTGAAGCTTTCTTT
TRBV27	-	-	TRBJ1-5	CASSLRWQGNQPQHF	TGTGCCAGCAGTTTACGGTGGCAGGGTAATCAGCCCCAGCATTTT
TRBV19	-	TRBD1	TRBJ1-5	CASTGTGGWQPQHF	TGTGCCAGTACTGGGACAGGGGGCTGGCAGCCCCAGCATTTT
TRBV5-6	-	-	TRBJ2-7	CASSLLPGPQYEQYF	TGTGCCAGCAGCTTGCTTCCGGGTCCCCAATACGAGCAGTACTTC
TRBV19	-	-	TRBJ1-6	CASSPLGRSYNSPLHF	TGTGCCAGTAGCCCCCTCGGCAGGTCCTATAATTCACCCCTCCACTTT
TRBV11-2	-	-	TRBJ1-1	CASSLGRGRDGAFF	TGTGCCAGCAGCTTAGGGAGGGGGAGAGACGGGGCTTTCTTT
TRBV30	-	-	TRBJ1-6	CAWREVGFYSPLHF	TGTGCCTGGAGGGAGGTAGGGTTTTACTCACCCCTCCACTTT
TRBV5-8	-	TRBD1	TRBJ1-4	CASSSPDRGEKLFF	TGTGCCAGCAGCTCTCCGGACAGGGGTGAAAAACTGTTTTTT
TRBV19	-	-	TRBJ1-1	CASSKVRGTEAFF	TGTGCCAGTAGTAAGGTGAGGGGCACTGAAGCTTTCTTT
TRBV27	-	TRBD1	TRBJ1-4	CASSSRTGGKSNEKLFF	TGTGCCAGCAGTTCCCGGACAGGGGGAAAGTCTAATGAAAAACTGTTTTTT
TRBV5-5	once	TRBD1	TRBJ2-2	CASSLTGGWDTGELFF	TGTGCCAGCAGCTTAACAGGGGGCTGGGACACCGGGGAGCTGTTTTTT
TRBV6-7	-	TRBD1	TRBJ1-3	CASSSSKKDRGWGNTIYF	TGTGCCAGCAGTTCAAGTAAAAAGGACAGGGGTTGGGGAAACACCATATATTTT
TRBV10-2	-	TRBD1	TRBJ1-5	CASSPRQGTSNQPQHF	TGCGCCAGCAGTCCCCGACAGGGCACCAGCAATCAGCCCCAGCATTTT
TRBV11-2	-	TRBD2	TRBJ2-3	CASSRGLSGGADTQYF	TGTGCCAGCAGCCGCGGGCTTAGCGGGGGGGCCGATACGCAGTATTTT
TRBV4-1	-	TRBD1	TRBJ1-2	CASSRQGREGYTF	TGCGCCAGCAGCCGACAGGGCCGTGAGGGCTACACCTTC
TRBV29-1	-	-	TRBJ2-4	CSVVILLGDSQYF	TGCAGCGTTGTTATCTTATTGGGGGACTCACAGTACTTC
TRBV27	-	TRBD1	TRBJ1-2	CASRPRGTHTGTAYGYTF	TGTGCCAGCCGACCTAGGGGGACACACACCGGGACAGCTTATGGCTACACCTTC
TRBV2	-	-	TRBJ1-5	CASSGARPDNQPQHF	TGTGCCAGCAGTGGCGCGCGGCCCGACAATCAGCCCCAGCATTTT
TRBV6-6	-	TRBD1	TRBJ1-5	CASSQTGLHQPQHF	TGTGCCAGCAGTCAGACAGGGCTGCATCAGCCCCAGCATTTT
TRBV19	-	-	TRBJ1-1	CASSIDRGTTLNTEAFF	TGTGCCAGTAGTATAGATCGAGGGACCACATTGAACACTGAAGCTTTCTTT
TRBV6-1	-	-	TRBJ2-3	CASSGGHPTDTQYF	TGTGCCAGCAGTGGAGGACATCCCACAGATACGCAGTATTTT
TRBV28	few	-	TRBJ1-1	CASSLARANTEAFF	TGTGCCAGCAGTTTAGCCAGGGCTAACACTGAAGCTTTCTTT
TRBV27	-	-	TRBJ1-2	CASSDSPNYGYTF	TGTGCCAGCAGTGACAGTCCTAACTATGGCTACACCTTC
TRBV11-2	-	-	TRBJ2-7	CASSPEGVGTYEQYF	TGTGCCAGCAGCCCAGAGGGGGTCGGGACCTACGAGCAGTACTTC
TRBV5-4	once	-	TRBJ1-1	CASSLGDRLAEAFF	TGTGCCAGCAGCTTGGGAGACAGGCTCGCTGAAGCTTTCTTT
TRBV7-9	-	-	TRBJ2-1	CASSLSSSYNEQFF	TGTGCCAGCAGCTTGAGTAGCTCCTACAATGAGCAGTTCTTC
TRBV30	few	-	TRBJ1-6	CARGTASGTLHF	TGTGCCCGCGGGACGGCGTCGGGAACCCTCCACTTT
TRBV7-9	few	-	TRBJ2-2	CASGMDSNTGELFF	TGTGCCAGCGGGATGGACAGCAACACCGGGGAGCTGTTTTTT
TRBV4-2	-	-	TRBJ2-5	CASSGVGRSETQYF	TGTGCCAGCTCCGGAGTCGGGCGGAGTGAGACCCAGTACTTC
TRBV18	-	TRBD2	TRBJ2-5	CASSQLAGGQETQYF	TGTGCCAGCTCACAGTTAGCGGGGGGTCAAGAGACCCAGTACTTC
TRBV7-7	-	TRBD1	TRBJ2-1	CASSSGTGELGEQFF	TGTGCCAGCAGCTCCGGGACAGGGGAATTAGGTGAGCAGTTCTTC
TRBV9	-	TRBD1	TRBJ1-2	CASSVEGQGDYGYTF	TGTGCCAGCAGCGTAGAAGGACAGGGGGACTATGGCTACACCTTC
TRBV5-1	-	TRBD1	TRBJ2-2	CASSSGTGIGELFF	TGCGCCAGCAGCTCCGGGACAGGGATCGGGGAGCTGTTTTTT
TRBV5-4	-	TRBD1	TRBJ1-3	CASSLEDRAGNTIYF	TGTGCCAGCAGCTTGGAGGACAGGGCAGGAAACACCATATATTTT
TRBV9	-	-	TRBJ2-1	CASSSELEQFF	TGTGCCAGCAGCTCCGAACTTGAGCAGTTCTTC
TRBV2	-	-	TRBJ1-1	CASRPESHGGAFF	TGTGCCAGCAGACCAGAAAGTCATGGCGGGGCTTTCTTT
TRBV7-2	once	-	TRBJ1-2	CASSLVQVQGYTF	TGTGCCAGCAGCTTAGTGCAGGTTCAGGGCTACACCTTC
TRBV29-1	-	-	TRBJ1-2	CSVEDLGGGFIYGYTF	TGCAGCGTTGAAGATCTGGGGGGGGGCTTTATCTATGGCTACACCTTC
TRBV6-1	once	-	TRBJ2-3	CASSRTSTSTDTQYF	TGTGCCAGCAGCCGGACATCTACTAGCACAGATACGCAGTATTTT